This T cell receptor (beta chain) is drawn from a study of blood T cell repertoires in COVID-19. Turning to the study itself: The samples span acute and convalescent COVID-19 from the United States, Italy and Spain.

Sequencing used immunoSEQ multiplex PCR; TCRdb keeps in-frame clones, though not all of them. The sample lists over 55,000 clones, approximately 90% occurring once. V was pared by 1 base and J by 8 bases, with 5 bases between. The CDR3 loop spans 12 amino acids. CDR1 and CDR2 (germline): LNHDA, SQIVND (reference sequence). The clonotype originates from a woman aged 80 or over with COVID-19, enrolled during active disease. The gene calls are TRBV19 and TRBJ1-4, with unresolved D. Sequencing was done on a sample of peripheral blood. The CDR3 DNA follows: TGTGCCAGTAGTATAGGAGGCGAAAAACTGTTTTTT. This gives the protein CASSIGGEKLFF. Filled out from reference TRBV19 and TRBJ1-4, the complete variable domain reads DGGITQSPKYLFRKEGQNVTLSCEQNLNHDAMYWYRQDPGQGLRLIYYSQIVNDFQKGDIAEGYSVSREKKESFPLTVTSAQKNPTAFYLCASSIGGEKLFFGSGTQLSVL.